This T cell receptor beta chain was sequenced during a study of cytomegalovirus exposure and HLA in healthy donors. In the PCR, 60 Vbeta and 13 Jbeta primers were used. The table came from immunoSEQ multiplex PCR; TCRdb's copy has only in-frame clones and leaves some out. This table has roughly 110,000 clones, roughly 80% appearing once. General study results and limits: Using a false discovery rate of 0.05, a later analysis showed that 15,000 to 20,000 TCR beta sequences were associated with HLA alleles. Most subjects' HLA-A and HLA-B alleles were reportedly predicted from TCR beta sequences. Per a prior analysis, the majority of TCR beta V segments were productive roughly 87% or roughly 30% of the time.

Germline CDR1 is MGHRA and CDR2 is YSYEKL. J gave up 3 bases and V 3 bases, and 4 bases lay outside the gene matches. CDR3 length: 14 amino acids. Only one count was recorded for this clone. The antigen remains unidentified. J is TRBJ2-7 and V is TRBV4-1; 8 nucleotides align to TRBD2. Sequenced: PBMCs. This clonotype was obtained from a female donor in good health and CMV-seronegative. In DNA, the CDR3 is TGCGCCAGCAGCCAGAGCGGGGGTAACTACGAGCAGTACTTC. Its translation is CASSQSGGNYEQYF.